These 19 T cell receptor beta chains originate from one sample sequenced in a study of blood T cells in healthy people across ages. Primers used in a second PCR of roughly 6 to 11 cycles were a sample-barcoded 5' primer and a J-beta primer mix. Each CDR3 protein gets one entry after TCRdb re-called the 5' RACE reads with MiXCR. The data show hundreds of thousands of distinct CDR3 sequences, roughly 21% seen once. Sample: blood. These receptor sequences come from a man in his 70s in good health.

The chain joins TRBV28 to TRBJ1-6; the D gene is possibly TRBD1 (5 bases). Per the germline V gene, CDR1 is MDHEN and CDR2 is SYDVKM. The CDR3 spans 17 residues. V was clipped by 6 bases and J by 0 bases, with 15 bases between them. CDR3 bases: TGTGCCAGCAGGCTTCGGGGGTACAGCTCCTATAATTCACCCCTCCACTTT. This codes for CASRLRGYSSYNSPLHF.

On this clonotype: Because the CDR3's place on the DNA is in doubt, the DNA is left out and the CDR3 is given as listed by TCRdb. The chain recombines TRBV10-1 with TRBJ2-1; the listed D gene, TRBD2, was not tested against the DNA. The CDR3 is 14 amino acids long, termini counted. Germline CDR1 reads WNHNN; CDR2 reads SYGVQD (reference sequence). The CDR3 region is CASSSSGVIDEQFF.

The CDR3: CASSMPWGGELFF. Here the CDR3 DNA reads TGTGCCAGCAGTATGCCCTGGGGCGGGGAGCTGTTTTTT. V is TRBV6-1 and J is TRBJ2-2, with D uncertain. Trimming pared 5 bases from V and 7 bases from J, leaving 11 bases between. The germline V gene encodes CDR1 MNHNS and CDR2 SASEGT. This CDR3 region has 13 residues.

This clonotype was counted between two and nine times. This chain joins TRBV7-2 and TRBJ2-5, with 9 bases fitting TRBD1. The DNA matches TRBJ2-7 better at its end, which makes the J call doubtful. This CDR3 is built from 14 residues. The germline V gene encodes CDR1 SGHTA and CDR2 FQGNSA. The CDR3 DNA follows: TGTGCCAGCAGCAACCGGGACAGGGTTTACGAGCAGTACTTC. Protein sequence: CASSNRDRVYEQYF.

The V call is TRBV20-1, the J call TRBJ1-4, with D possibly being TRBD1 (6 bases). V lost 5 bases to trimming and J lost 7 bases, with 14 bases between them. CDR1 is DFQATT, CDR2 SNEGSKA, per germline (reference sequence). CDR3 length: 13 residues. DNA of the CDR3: TGCAGTGCTGGCCAGGGGATAGGTGAAAAACTGTTTTTT. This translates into CSAGQGIGEKLFF.

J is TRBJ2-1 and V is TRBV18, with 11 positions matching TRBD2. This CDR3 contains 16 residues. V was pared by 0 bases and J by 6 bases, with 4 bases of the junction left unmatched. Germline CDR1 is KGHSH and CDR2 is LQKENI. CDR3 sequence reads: CASSPPTSGVPNEQFF. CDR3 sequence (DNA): TGTGCCAGCTCACCACCGACTAGCGGGGTGCCCAATGAGCAGTTCTTC.

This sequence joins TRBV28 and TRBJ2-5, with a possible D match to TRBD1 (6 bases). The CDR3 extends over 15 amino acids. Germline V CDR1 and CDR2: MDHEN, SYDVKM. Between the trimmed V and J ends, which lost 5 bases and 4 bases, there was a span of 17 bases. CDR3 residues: CASSQLGQLGETQYF. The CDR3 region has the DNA TGTGCCAGCAGTCAACTAGGACAGCTCGGAGAGACCCAGTACTTC.

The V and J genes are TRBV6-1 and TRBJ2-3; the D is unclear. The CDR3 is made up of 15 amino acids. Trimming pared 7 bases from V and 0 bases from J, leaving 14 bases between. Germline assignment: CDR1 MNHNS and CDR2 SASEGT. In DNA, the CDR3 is TGTGCCAGCACCCGGGCGGTAGGGAGCACAGATACGCAGTATTTT. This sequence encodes CASTRAVGSTDTQYF.

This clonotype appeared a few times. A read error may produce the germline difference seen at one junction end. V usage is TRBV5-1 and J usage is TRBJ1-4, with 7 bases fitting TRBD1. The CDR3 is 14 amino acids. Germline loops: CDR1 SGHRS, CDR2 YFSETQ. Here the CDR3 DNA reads TGCGCCAGCAGCCTGGGACAGCTTAATGACAAACTGTTTTTT. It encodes CASSLGQLNDKLFF.

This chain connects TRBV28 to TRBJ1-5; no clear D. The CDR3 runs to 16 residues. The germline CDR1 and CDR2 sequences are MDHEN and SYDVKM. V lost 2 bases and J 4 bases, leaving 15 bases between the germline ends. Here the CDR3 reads CASSLEGSRLNQPQHF. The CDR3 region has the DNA TGTGCCAGCAGTTTAGAGGGCAGCAGGTTAAATCAGCCCCAGCATTTT.

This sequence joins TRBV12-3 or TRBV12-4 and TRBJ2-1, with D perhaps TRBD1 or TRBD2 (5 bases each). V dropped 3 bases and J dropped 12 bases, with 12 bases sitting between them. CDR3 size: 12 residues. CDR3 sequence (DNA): TGTGCCAGCAGTTTTGAGGGACCAACGCAGTTCTTC. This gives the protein CASSFEGPTQFF.

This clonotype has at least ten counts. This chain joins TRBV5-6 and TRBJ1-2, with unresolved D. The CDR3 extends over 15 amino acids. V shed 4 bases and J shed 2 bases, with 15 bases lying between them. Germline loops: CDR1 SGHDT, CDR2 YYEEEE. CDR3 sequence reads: CASSRTVGSNYGYTF. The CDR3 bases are TGTGCCAGCAGCCGGACGGTGGGATCCAACTATGGCTACACCTTC.

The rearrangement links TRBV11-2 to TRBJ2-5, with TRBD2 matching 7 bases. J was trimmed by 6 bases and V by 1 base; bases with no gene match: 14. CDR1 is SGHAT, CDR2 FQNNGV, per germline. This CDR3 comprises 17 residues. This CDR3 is CASSLGVLAGDVKTQYF. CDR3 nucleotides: TGTGCCAGCAGCTTAGGCGTTCTGGCGGGAGATGTGAAGACCCAGTACTTC.

CDR3 region: CASGRDSGYNEQFF. The DNA for the CDR3 is TGTGCCAGCGGCCGGGACAGTGGCTACAATGAGCAGTTCTTC. J is TRBJ2-1 and V is TRBV2, with TRBD1 matching 7 bases. CDR3 length: 14 amino acids. The junction had 7 bases not matched to a gene; V was cut back by 8 bases and J by 3 bases. The germline V gene encodes CDR1 SNHLY and CDR2 FYNNEI.

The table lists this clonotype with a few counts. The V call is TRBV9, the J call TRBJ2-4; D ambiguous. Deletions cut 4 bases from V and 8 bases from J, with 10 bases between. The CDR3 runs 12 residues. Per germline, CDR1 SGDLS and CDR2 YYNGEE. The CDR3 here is CASSPGQDIQYF. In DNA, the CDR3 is TGTGCCAGCAGCCCAGGTCAGGACATTCAGTACTTC.

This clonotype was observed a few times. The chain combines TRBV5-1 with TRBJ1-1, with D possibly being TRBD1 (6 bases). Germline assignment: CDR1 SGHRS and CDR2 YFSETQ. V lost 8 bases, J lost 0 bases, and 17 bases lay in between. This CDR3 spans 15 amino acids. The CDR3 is CASSQGVGVNTEAFF. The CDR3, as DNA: TGCGCCAGTTCACAGGGTGTAGGGGTGAACACTGAAGCTTTCTTT. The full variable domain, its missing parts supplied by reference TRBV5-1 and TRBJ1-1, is KAGVTQTPRYLIKTRGQQVTLSCSPISGHRSVSWYQQTPGQGLQFLFEYFSETQRNKGNFPGRFSGRQFSNSRSEMNVSTLELGDSALYLCASSQGVGVNTEAFFGQGTRLTVV.

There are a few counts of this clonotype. CDR3 loop: CSAQSGGRNTGELFF. In nucleotides, the CDR3 is TGCAGTGCTCAAAGCGGCGGGAGGAACACCGGGGAGCTGTTTTTT. V gene TRBV20-1 combines with J gene TRBJ2-2, with 7 bases lining up with TRBD2. Trimming removed 5 bases from V and 1 base from J; junction bases left unmatched: 7. CDR3 length: 15 residues. Looked up from germline, CDR1 is DFQATT and CDR2 is SNEGSKA (reference sequence).

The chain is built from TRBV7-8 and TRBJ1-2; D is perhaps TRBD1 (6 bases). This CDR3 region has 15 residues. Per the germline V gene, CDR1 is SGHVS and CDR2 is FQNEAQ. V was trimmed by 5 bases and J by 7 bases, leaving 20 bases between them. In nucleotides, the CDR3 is TGTGCCAGCAGCCTTACGACAGGACTCTCTCCTGGCTACACCTTC. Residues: CASSLTTGLSPGYTF. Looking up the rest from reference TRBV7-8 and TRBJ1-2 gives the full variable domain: GAGVSQSPRYKVAKRGQDVALRCDPISGHVSLFWYQQALGQGPEFLTYFQNEAQLDKSGLPSDRFFAERPEGSVSTLKIQRTQQEDSAVYLCASSLTTGLSPGYTFGSGTRLTVV.

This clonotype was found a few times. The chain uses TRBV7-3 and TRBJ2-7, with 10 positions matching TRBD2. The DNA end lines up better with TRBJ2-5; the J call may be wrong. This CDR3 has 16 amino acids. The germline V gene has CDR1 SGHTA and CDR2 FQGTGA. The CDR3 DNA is TGTGCCAGCAGCTTACGACTAGCGGGTTGGGAAGAGACCCAGTACTTC. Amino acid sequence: CASSLRLAGWEETQYF.